Shown below are 24 T cell receptor beta chains from a single sample sequenced in a study of cytomegalovirus exposure and HLA in healthy donors. PCR employed 60 Vbeta and 13 Jbeta primers. Using immunoSEQ multiplex PCR, the repertoire was profiled, and TCRdb retains in-frame clones only, with some absent. The sample lists around 210,000 clones; around 77% were seen once. The material sequenced was PBMCs. The receptors shown here come from a woman aged 30 to 39 in good health and CMV-seronegative.

The chain uses TRBV30 and TRBJ1-1; D is unresolved. With 1 base removed from V and 6 bases from J, the gap between germline ends came to 6 bases. The CDR3 totals 11 residues. Germline assignment: CDR1 GTSNPN and CDR2 SVGIG (reference sequence). The CDR3 loop reads CAWSGGPEAFF. The CDR3 coding sequence is TGTGCCTGGAGTGGTGGGCCTGAAGCTTTCTTT.

This clone came up once. The chain couples TRBV27 to TRBJ2-7, with TRBD1 matching over 10 bases. V was pared by 0 bases and J by 6 bases, with 2 bases of the junction left unmatched. In germline, CDR1 is MNHEY, CDR2 SMNVEV (reference sequence). The CDR3 has 14 residues. The CDR3: CASSLSGTGVEQYF. DNA for the CDR3: TGTGCCAGCAGTTTATCCGGGACAGGGGTCGAGCAGTACTTC.

This chain joins TRBV7-9 and TRBJ1-1; a weak D match, TRBD1 (6 bases). CDR1 is SEHNR, CDR2 FQNEAQ, per germline (reference sequence). This CDR3 spans 14 amino acids. V dropped 4 bases and J dropped 6 bases, with 15 bases sitting between them. The CDR3: CASSSQGDLAEAFF. DNA for the CDR3: TGTGCCAGCAGCTCACAGGGTGATCTGGCTGAAGCTTTCTTT.

Points on this clone: The same CDR3 arises from other DNA sequences in this sample as well. The rearrangement joins TRBV19 to TRBJ2-5; perhaps TRBD2 as D (6 bases). This CDR3 comprises 15 residues. Trimming removed 5 bases at V and 1 base at J, with 14 bases between. Germline CDR1 and CDR2: LNHDA and SQIVND (reference sequence). The CDR3 spells CASSSDGGTQETQYF. The CDR3 nucleotides are TGTGCCAGTAGTTCCGACGGGGGAACCCAAGAGACCCAGTACTTC.

With regard to this clone: Different DNA sequences within this sample yield the same CDR3. The rearrangement uses TRBV27 and TRBJ1-1; D remains unclear. V was cut by 2 bases and J by 2 bases, with 6 bases left in between. CDR3 length equals 13 residues. CDR1 and CDR2 from the germline V gene are MNHEY and SMNVEV (reference sequence). The chain's CDR3 is CASSLGLNTEAFF. CDR3 in DNA: TGTGCCAGCAGTTTAGGGCTTAACACTGAAGCTTTCTTT.

The chain combines TRBV5-6 with TRBJ1-1, with D unresolved. Trimming stripped 2 bases from V and 1 base from J, with 6 bases between. Looked up from germline, CDR1 is SGHDT and CDR2 is YYEEEE. This CDR3 spans 13 amino acids. This CDR3 is CASSFAGNTEAFF. The CDR3 nucleotides are TGTGCCAGCAGCTTCGCGGGGAACACTGAAGCTTTCTTT.

The rearrangement uses TRBV5-6 and TRBJ2-1; 9 positions match TRBD2. This CDR3 is 15 amino acids long. The germline V gene has CDR1 SGHDT and CDR2 YYEEEE. V was clipped by 3 bases and J by 6 bases; unmatched bases: 7. The CDR3 bases are TGTGCCAGCAGCTCCTTAGCGGGGGTGGGCAATGAGCAGTTCTTC. Residues: CASSSLAGVGNEQFF.

The rearrangement joins TRBV30 to TRBJ1-2, with 8 bases aligning to TRBD1. Germline V gene sequence: CDR1 GTSNPN, CDR2 SVGIG (reference sequence). V was pared by 2 bases and J by 6 bases, with 5 bases of the junction left unmatched. The CDR3 spans 13 residues. CDR3 loop: CAWSLGQGDGYTF. The CDR3 region has the DNA TGTGCCTGGAGTCTCGGACAGGGTGATGGCTACACCTTC. Supplemented by reference TRBV30 and TRBJ1-2, the full variable domain reads SQTIHQWPATLVQPVGSPLSLECTVEGTSNPNLYWYRQAAGRGLQLLFYSVGIGQISSEVPQNLSASRPQDRQFILSSKKLLLSDSGFYLCAWSLGQGDGYTFGSGTRLTVV.

The chain joins TRBV4-1 to TRBJ1-5; 8 bases are shared with TRBD1. Germline CDR1 and CDR2: MGHRA and YSYEKL. V lost 1 base, J lost 1 base, and 12 bases stayed unmatched. This CDR3 comprises 19 residues. The CDR3: CASSQGGFQGARSNQPQHF. The CDR3 DNA is TGCGCCAGCAGCCAAGGGGGATTCCAGGGGGCGCGGAGCAATCAGCCCCAGCATTTT.

This sequence joins TRBV6-8 and TRBJ1-2; no clear D gene. V shed 5 bases and J shed 4 bases, with 11 bases lying between them. The CDR3 runs to 13 residues. Germline-derived CDR1 and CDR2 are MNHGY and SAAAGT. CDR3: CASSVHHFYGYTF. CDR3 coding DNA: TGTGCCAGCAGTGTACACCATTTCTATGGCTACACCTTC.

This rearrangement joins TRBV4-1 to TRBJ2-1; 14 nucleotides match TRBD2. This CDR3 region has 15 residues. V shed 3 bases, J shed 9 bases, and the junction held 4 bases outside the gene matches. Germline loops: CDR1 MGHRA, CDR2 YSYEKL. CDR3 nucleotides: TGCGCCAGCAGCCACGGACTAGCGGGAGGCGCTGAGCAGTTCTTC. It specifies CASSHGLAGGAEQFF.

This clone was seen a handful of times. The chain employs TRBV11-3 and TRBJ2-3, with D possibly TRBD1 on 6 matching bases. CDR1 is SGHNT, CDR2 YENEEA, per germline. V was trimmed by 4 bases and J by 8 bases, leaving 16 bases between them. This CDR3 is 14 amino acids long. CDR3 amino acids: CASSSYSGEGTQYF. CDR3 DNA: TGTGCCAGCAGCTCCTACTCAGGGGAAGGTACGCAGTATTTT.

V is TRBV15 and J is TRBJ1-1; TRBD1 might be the D (6 bases). The V and J ends lost 0 bases and 6 bases respectively, with 11 bases between them. Germline V gives CDR1 LNHNV, CDR2 YYDKDF (reference sequence). The CDR3 length is 14 residues. CDR3 bases: TGTGCCACCAGCAGAGAGCACAGGGTACCTGAAGCTTTCTTT. It encodes CATSREHRVPEAFF.

V gene TRBV18 combines with J gene TRBJ1-1, with 7 positions matching TRBD1. Germline V lookup: CDR1 KGHSH, CDR2 LQKENI. This CDR3 is built from 13 residues. The J segment lost 4 bases and the V segment lost 5 bases, leaving 4 bases of the junction unmatched. The CDR3 DNA is TGTGCCAGCTCAGGGACAGCGGGCACTGAAGCTTTCTTT. Translating it yields CASSGTAGTEAFF.

V and J are TRBV7-2 and TRBJ1-6; possibly TRBD1 for D (6 bases). Deletions cut 6 bases from V and 8 bases from J, with 14 bases between. Germline loops: CDR1 SGHTA, CDR2 FQGNSA. This CDR3 region has 14 residues. The DNA for the CDR3 is TGTGCCAGCAGTTCAAACAGGGTTGATTCACCCCTCCACTTT. Translation gives CASSSNRVDSPLHF.

This clone was observed once. This chain connects TRBV30 to TRBJ2-7; tentatively, D is TRBD1 (5 bases). Trimming shortened V by 5 bases and J by 3 bases, and 5 bases separated the two germline ends. The CDR3 has 10 amino acids. From germline, CDR1 is GTSNPN and CDR2 SVGIG (reference sequence). CDR3 region: CAWGHYEQYF. DNA of the CDR3: TGTGCCTGGGGACACTACGAGCAGTACTTC.

This chain links TRBV6-1 with TRBJ1-1, with D perhaps matching TRBD1 (6 bases). The CDR3 runs 12 residues. The germline V gene encodes CDR1 MNHNS and CDR2 SASEGT. V lost 8 bases to trimming and J lost 7 bases, with 14 bases between them. The CDR3, as DNA: TGTGCCAGCCTTTTCCAGGGGCGTGAAGCTTTCTTT. Protein: CASLFQGREAFF.

The chain joins TRBV7-9 to TRBJ2-3; D may be TRBD2 (6 bases). This CDR3 is built from 13 residues. Trimming cost V 3 bases and J 6 bases, with 10 bases left between them. Germline loops: CDR1 SEHNR, CDR2 FQNEAQ (reference sequence). The CDR3 nucleotides read TGTGCCAGCAGCTTGCGGGGTCTCGATACGCAGTATTTT. As protein: CASSLRGLDTQYF.

The chain uses TRBV28 and TRBJ1-2; TRBD1 is a possible D gene (5 bases). There are 13 residues in the CDR3. Germline V gene data show CDR1 as MDHEN and CDR2 as SYDVKM. V was cut by 1 base and J by 7 bases, with 10 bases left in between. CDR3 sequence (DNA): TGTGCCAGCAGTTTATCAGGGATTCGTGGCTACACCTTC. This codes for CASSLSGIRGYTF.

The chain links TRBV29-1 to TRBJ1-3, with D possibly matching TRBD1 (5 bases). V shed 5 bases and J shed 0 bases, with 5 bases lying between them. CDR1 SQVTM and CDR2 ANQGSEA come from the germline V gene. CDR3 length equals 12 residues. CDR3 in amino acids: CSVRGSGNTIYF. CDR3 nucleotides: TGCAGCGTTAGGGGCTCTGGAAACACCATATATTTT.

This chain connects TRBV7-2 to TRBJ2-1, with D maybe TRBD1 (5 bases). The CDR3 totals 18 residues. Trimming left V 5 bases short and J 1 base short, with 21 bases between. Germline CDR1 is SGHTA and CDR2 is FQGNSA. Here the CDR3 DNA reads TGTGCCAGCAGCCTGGGATTGCTGCAGGGTGATTCCTACAATGAGCAGTTCTTC. Translation: CASSLGLLQGDSYNEQFF.

V and J are TRBV10-1 and TRBJ2-1, with TRBD1 matching over 8 bases. CDR3 length equals 13 residues. V dropped 5 bases and J dropped 9; count of bases not matched to a gene: 6. Looked up from germline, CDR1 is WNHNN and CDR2 is SYGVQD (reference sequence). CDR3 sequence reads: CASSIDRGSEQFF. CDR3 sequence (DNA): TGCGCCAGCAGTATCGACAGGGGCAGTGAGCAGTTCTTC.

This clone occurred a few times. The V call is TRBV5-1, the J call TRBJ2-1; no definite D call. Germline V gene lookup returns CDR1 SGHRS and CDR2 YFSETQ. The V gene lost 4 bases and the J gene lost 4 bases, with 9 bases spanning the gap. The CDR3 has 13 amino acids. In DNA form, the CDR3 reads TGCGCCAGCAGCATCGACACATACAATGAGCAGTTCTTC. Its protein product is CASSIDTYNEQFF.

This chain links TRBV7-9 with TRBJ2-7; D is unclear. V was trimmed by 3 bases and J by 7 bases, leaving 7 bases between them. The CDR3 is 11 residues long. Germline V gene sequence: CDR1 SEHNR, CDR2 FQNEAQ (reference sequence). CDR3 DNA sequence: TGTGCCAGCAGCTTTGAGTTTGAGCAGTACTTC. Amino acids: CASSFEFEQYF.